This TCR beta chain was captured by sequencing in a study of blood T cell repertoires in COVID-19. In Seattle, patients joined the study during active infection and were tracked longitudinally. The germline V gene has CDR1 MNHEY and CDR2 SVGEGT. The CDR3 loop spans 16 amino acids. Trimming removed 2 bases at V and 6 bases at J, with 17 bases between. In the source study's methods: For nucleated cells, counts were estimated from reference gene primer amplification. Using immunoSEQ multiplex PCR, the repertoire was profiled, and TCRdb retains in-frame clones only, with some absent. Clonal size and the V and J genes are those of that table, whereas D and trimming came from the DNA. In the table there are 140,000 or so clones, roughly 84% of which are singletons.

The chain combines TRBV6-2 or TRBV6-3 with TRBJ1-5, with D unclear. The source is a man aged 25-45 years with COVID-19, enrolled during active disease. Input material: peripheral blood. The chain's CDR3 is CASSYRPRAGSQPQHF. The DNA of the CDR3 is TGTGCCAGCAGTTACAGGCCGAGGGCCGGAAGTCAGCCCCAGCATTTT.